These 21 T cell receptor beta chains came from one sample sequenced in a study of cytotoxic CD8 clonotypes in ibrutinib-treated CLL. Using immunoSEQ multiplex PCR, the repertoire was profiled, and TCRdb retains in-frame clones only, with some absent. The sample includes around 300,000 clones, just under 80% seen only once; the top ten take 6.5% to 8%. The sequences come from PBMCs, collected before ibrutinib treatment. The receptors originated from a human donor with chronic lymphocytic leukemia.

The chain joins TRBV13 to TRBJ2-7, with D perhaps matching TRBD1 (7 bases). Germline CDR1 and CDR2: PRHDT and FYEKMQ (reference sequence). The CDR3 is 15 amino acids. V was shortened by 4 bases and J by 6 bases, with 19 bases between the two germline ends. The CDR3: CASSSAGKPGGEQYF. CDR3 coding DNA: TGTGCCAGCAGCTCGGCGGGAAAGCCAGGGGGCGAGCAGTACTTC. Full variable domain (remainder filled in from reference TRBV13 and TRBJ2-7): AAGVIQSPRHLIKEKRETATLKCYPIPRHDTVYWYQQGPGQDPQFLISFYEKMQSDKGSIPDRFSAQQFSDYHSELNMSSLELGDSALYFCASSSAGKPGGEQYFGPGTRLTVT.

A remark on this clone: The sample carries other DNA sequences with the same CDR3. The chain combines TRBV5-4 with TRBJ2-7, with TRBD2 matching over 11 bases. The V gene end was trimmed by 3 bases and the J gene end by 3 bases; junction bases not matched to a gene: 2. The CDR3 contains 14 residues. The V gene's germline CDR1 is SGHNT and CDR2 YYREEE (reference sequence). This chain's CDR3 is CASSSGTSGYEQYF. In DNA, the CDR3 is TGTGCCAGCAGCTCCGGGACTAGCGGCTACGAGCAGTACTTC.

The J gene is TRBJ2-1, the V gene TRBV2; D is perhaps TRBD1 (5 bases). This CDR3 comprises 17 residues. Germline assignment: CDR1 SNHLY and CDR2 FYNNEI. Trimming cost V 3 bases and J 10 bases, with 25 bases left between them. CDR3 sequence: CASSEGRWTDPGEEQFF. The CDR3 nucleotides read TGTGCCAGCAGTGAGGGGCGGTGGACCGACCCCGGAGAGGAGCAGTTCTTC.

The chain recombines TRBV27 with TRBJ2-7; TRBD2 matches at 12 bases. The ends lost 5 bases at V and 4 bases at J; junction bases unmatched: 6. Germline V gives CDR1 MNHEY, CDR2 SMNVEV (reference sequence). The CDR3 consists of 15 residues. The CDR3 reads CASSKTSGSTYEQYF. As DNA, the CDR3 is TGTGCCAGCAGTAAGACTAGCGGGAGCACGTACGAGCAGTACTTC.

This clone has just one count. V gene TRBV5-1 combines with J gene TRBJ2-3; D unclear. The CDR3 length is 14 residues. Trimming left V 1 base short and J 2 bases short, with 8 bases between. Germline V gene lookup returns CDR1 SGHRS and CDR2 YFSETQ. CDR3 amino acids: CASSLNEFTDTQYF. CDR3 nucleotides: TGCGCCAGCAGCTTGAACGAGTTCACAGATACGCAGTATTTT.

The J gene is TRBJ2-1, the V gene TRBV7-7; 9 positions agree with TRBD2. Trimming at V came to 5 bases and at J to 9 bases, leaving 11 bases not matched to a gene. CDR1 and CDR2 from the germline V gene are SSHAT and FNYEAQ (reference sequence). The CDR3 covers 15 residues. Here the CDR3 reads CASSLDSGSRFEQFF. The CDR3 bases are TGTGCCAGCAGCCTAGATAGCGGGAGTCGTTTTGAGCAGTTCTTC.

This clone was seen a few times. The rearrangement uses TRBV29-1 and TRBJ2-2, with D hard to call. There are 12 residues in the CDR3. V dropped 4 bases and J dropped 3 bases, with 6 bases sitting between them. Germline-derived CDR1 and CDR2 are SQVTM and ANQGSEA. The chain's CDR3 is CSVVRDTGELFF. DNA for the CDR3: TGCAGCGTTGTTCGGGACACCGGGGAGCTGTTTTTT.

This clone occurred once. The J gene is TRBJ2-1, the V gene TRBV7-4; D remains unclear. V was shortened by 0 bases and J by 7 bases, with 16 bases between the two germline ends. The CDR3 spans 16 residues. Looked up from germline, CDR1 is SGHVT and CDR2 is SQSDAQ. This CDR3 reads CASSLAPSVMWNEQFF. The CDR3 DNA sequence: TGTGCCAGCAGCTTAGCCCCCTCTGTCATGTGGAATGAGCAGTTCTTC.

This chain uses TRBV29-1 with TRBJ2-5; 12 bases are shared with TRBD2. The CDR3 runs to 14 residues. Losses at the gene ends were 6 bases for V and 4 bases for J; bases not matched to a gene: 6. Germline values: CDR1 SQVTM, CDR2 ANQGSEA. The chain's CDR3 is CSVRLAGVGETQYF. The CDR3 nucleotides are TGCAGCGTGAGACTAGCGGGAGTCGGAGAGACCCAGTACTTC. Full variable domain (remainder filled in from reference TRBV29-1 and TRBJ2-5): SAVISQKPSRDICQRGTSLTIQCQVDSQVTMMFWYRQQPGQSLTLIATANQGSEATYESGFVIDKFPISRPNLTFSTLTVSNMSPEDSSIYLCSVRLAGVGETQYFGPGTRLLVL.

The genes are TRBV4-3 and TRBJ2-6; D gene uncertain. The CDR3 length is 16 residues. Germline V gives CDR1 LGHNA, CDR2 YSLEER. V gave up 0 bases and J gave up 1 base, with 7 bases separating them. The CDR3 sequence is CASSQEGPSGANVLTF. CDR3 nucleotides: TGCGCCAGCAGCCAAGAAGGCCCTTCTGGGGCCAACGTCCTGACTTTC.

Worth noting for this clone: One end of the junction varies from germline; a read error may be responsible. The V call is TRBV7-7, the J call TRBJ2-3; maybe TRBD2 (6 bases). The CDR3 is made up of 15 amino acids. Germline V CDR1 and CDR2: SSHAT, FNYEAQ (reference sequence). CDR3 residues: CASSFRAGSTDTQYF. In nucleotides, the CDR3 is TGTGCTAGCAGCTTTAGGGCGGGGAGCACAGATACGCAGTATTTT.

V usage is TRBV9 and J usage is TRBJ2-3, with D unresolved. Germline CDR1 and CDR2: SGDLS and YYNGEE. V gave up 0 bases and J gave up 3 bases, with 11 bases separating them. CDR3 length: 15 amino acids. The CDR3 nucleotides read TGTGCCAGCAGCGTAGGGTCTATCGGTACAGATACGCAGTATTTT. Amino acid sequence: CASSVGSIGTDTQYF. Full variable domain (remainder filled in from reference TRBV9 and TRBJ2-3): DSGVTQTPKHLITATGQRVTLRCSPRSGDLSVYWYQQSLDQGLQFLIQYYNGEERAKGNILERFSAQQFPDLHSELNLSSLELGDSALYFCASSVGSIGTDTQYFGPGTRLTVL.

V gene TRBV6-5 combines with J gene TRBJ1-2; 12 bases agree with TRBD1. V was clipped by 6 bases and J by 9 bases; unmatched bases: 2. The length of the CDR3 is 12 residues. The germline V gene has CDR1 MNHEY and CDR2 SVGAGI. CDR3 protein: CASRGQGASYTF. The CDR3 bases are TGTGCCAGCAGGGGACAGGGGGCTAGCTACACCTTC.

This clone has more than one count but fewer than ten. This chain uses TRBV4-2 with TRBJ2-1; D may be TRBD1 (7 bases). Germline V gives CDR1 LGHNA, CDR2 YNFKEQ. This CDR3 is built from 17 residues. V lost 1 base and J 3 bases, leaving 16 bases between the germline ends. CDR3 in DNA: TGTGCCAGCAGCCAAGTAGGGGGCGGGAAGGGCTACAATGAGCAGTTCTTC. It encodes CASSQVGGGKGYNEQFF.

This chain links TRBV4-1 with TRBJ2-1, with D possibly matching TRBD2 (6 bases). CDR3 length: 15 amino acids. CDR1 is MGHRA, CDR2 YSYEKL, per germline. Trimming left V 1 base short and J 9 bases short, with 16 bases between. CDR3 nucleotides: TGCGCCAGCAGCCAAGTTGTAACTAGCTGGAGTGAGCAGTTCTTC. It encodes CASSQVVTSWSEQFF.

This chain uses TRBV7-9 with TRBJ2-7, with TRBD1 matching 7 bases. Looked up from germline, CDR1 is SEHNR and CDR2 is FQNEAQ (reference sequence). The CDR3 loop spans 17 amino acids. V lost 5 bases to trimming and J lost 4 bases; unmatched junction nucleotides: 17. In DNA, the CDR3 is TGTGCCAGCAGCCCAGAGGGTGTGGGGACAGTTGGGTACGAGCAGTACTTC. Residues: CASSPEGVGTVGYEQYF.

The chain joins TRBV4-1 to TRBJ2-7; 7 nucleotides agree with TRBD2. The V gene end was trimmed by 1 base and the J gene end by 0 bases; junction bases not matched to a gene: 6. Germline V lookup: CDR1 MGHRA, CDR2 YSYEKL. This CDR3 has 16 amino acids. CDR3: CASSQAPGRGSYEQYF. The CDR3 DNA sequence: TGCGCCAGCAGCCAAGCACCGGGGAGGGGCTCCTACGAGCAGTACTTC.

The table lists this clone with a count of one. The V gene is TRBV4-3, the J gene TRBJ1-1, with D maybe TRBD1 (6 bases). The CDR3 is 16 amino acids. Germline V gene sequence: CDR1 LGHNA, CDR2 YSLEER. Deletions cut 4 bases from V and 5 bases from J, with 20 bases between. DNA for the CDR3: TGCGCCAGCAGCCTGACCTACAGGGTGGATGAGACTGAAGCTTTCTTT. It translates to CASSLTYRVDETEAFF.

The chain employs TRBV29-1 and TRBJ2-1; 9 bases line up with TRBD1. The germline CDR1 and CDR2 sequences are SQVTM and ANQGSEA. The junction had 6 bases not matched to a gene; V was cut back by 6 bases and J by 0 bases. The CDR3 contains 15 residues. Here the CDR3 reads CSVRDRESSYNEQFF. The CDR3 DNA is TGCAGCGTCCGGGACAGGGAGAGCTCCTACAATGAGCAGTTCTTC.

The genes are TRBV27 and TRBJ1-3; D unresolved. Germline-derived CDR1 and CDR2 are MNHEY and SMNVEV (reference sequence). V was cut by 7 bases and J by 0 bases, with 7 bases left in between. The CDR3 loop spans 13 amino acids. CDR3 bases: TGTGCCAGCACGGACGGCTCTGGAAACACCATATATTTT. It encodes CASTDGSGNTIYF.

The chain carries TRBV21-1 and TRBJ1-1. TRBV21-1 is reported as a pseudogene. The CDR3 extends over 16 amino acids. CDR3: CASSPSKGNTSAEAFF. In DNA, the CDR3 is TGTGCCAGCTCCCCCAGTAAAGGGAATACTAGCGCTGAAGCTTTCTTT.